This entry describes one T cell receptor (beta chain). The data stem from a study of blood T cell repertoires in COVID-19. The repertoire was sequenced with immunoSEQ multiplex PCR; TCRdb's copy has only in-frame clones and lacks some. In the table there are fewer than 250,000 clones, 83% of which are singletons. This receptor was identified in a human donor in a cohort sampled during active COVID-19. The sample consisted of peripheral blood.

CDR3 amino acids: CASSLRGMNTEAFF. CDR3 in DNA: TGTGCCAGCAGCTTGAGGGGTATGAACACTGAAGCTTTCTTT. The chain links TRBV5-4 to TRBJ1-1; possibly TRBD1 for D (5 bases). This CDR3 region has 14 residues. V was cut by 1 base and J by 0 bases, with 7 bases left in between. Looked up from germline, CDR1 is SGHNT and CDR2 is YYREEE (reference sequence).